The present T cell receptor (beta chain) was sequenced within a study of control samples from healthy donors and cancer patients. The CDR3 is 15 amino acids. Germline assignment: CDR1 SGHAT and CDR2 FQNNGV. Trimming cost V 4 bases and J 5 bases; bases outside gene matches: 10. TCRdb keeps only in-frame clones here, not all; method: immunoSEQ multiplex PCR. The sample contains 130,000 or so clones, about nine tenths of which appear only once. The clonotype was recovered from a man aged 18 to 29 in good health. The specimen sequenced was blood. The chain uses TRBV11-2 and TRBJ1-2; TRBD1 matches 7 bases. The CDR3 DNA reads TGTGCCAGCAGCTCGTACAGGGGAAGTCAATATGGCTACACCTTC. Translation: CASSSYRGSQYGYTF. The full variable domain, with the rest looked up from reference TRBV11-2 and TRBJ1-2, is EAGVAQSPRYKIIEKRQSVAFWCNPISGHATLYWYQQILGQGPKLLIQFQNNGVVDDSQLPKDRFSAERLKGVDSTLKIQPAKLEDSAVYLCASSSYRGSQYGYTFGSGTRLTVV.